The T cell receptor (beta chain) described here comes from a study of blood T cell repertoires in COVID-19. The CDR3 is made up of 15 amino acids. The germline gives CDR1 MNHEY, CDR2 SVGAGI. Authors' methods: How many nucleated cells were present was estimated from reference gene primer amplification. The table came from immunoSEQ multiplex PCR; TCRdb's copy has only in-frame clones and leaves some out. V, J and clone size are those of that table, while D and trimming were read from the DNA. The top ten clones hold under 4.5% of a sample with about 140,000 clones, 86% of them seen once. This rearrangement joins TRBV6-5 to TRBJ2-1; TRBD2 matches at 7 bases. The material sequenced was PBMCs or T cells enriched from blood (not recorded which). The TCR was taken from a middle-aged man who had recovered from COVID-19. The chain's CDR3 is CASKAPGGSYNEQFF. The CDR3 bases are TGTGCTTCTAAAGCGCCGGGAGGCTCCTACAATGAGCAGTTCTTC.